This is a list of T cell receptor beta chains from one sample in a study of blood T cell repertoires in COVID-19. Assay: immunoSEQ multiplex PCR; the TCRdb copy retains only in-frame clones and omits some. In the table there are 300,000 to 350,000 clones, about nine tenths of which are singletons. Specimen: peripheral blood. Receptors were obtained from a woman in her 50s with COVID-19, enrolled during active disease. Both conserved end residues are part of each CDR3. Each record gives: CDR3 DNA, CDR3 protein, clone size, V gene, D gene, J gene. A D gene is named only where the DNA matches it firmly. Some rows mark clone size as missing; the rest say once, few, many or name a class of expanded clone.

CDR3nt: TGTGCCAGTAGTATGAATCAGGGGGCTTCCTACGAGCAGTACTTC
CDR3aa: CASSMNQGASYEQYF
abundance: few
v_gene: TRBV19
d_gene: TRBD1
j_gene: TRBJ2-7

CDR3nt: TGTGCCAGCAGCCCCAGGGGGGCAGGACCCTACGAGCAGTACTTC
CDR3aa: CASSPRGAGPYEQYF
abundance: -
v_gene: TRBV5-4
d_gene: -
j_gene: TRBJ2-7

CDR3nt: TGTGCCAGCAGCGCCTCAGTAATAAACACCATATATTTT
CDR3aa: CASSASVINTIYF
abundance: -
v_gene: TRBV9
d_gene: -
j_gene: TRBJ1-3

CDR3nt: TGTGCCAGCAGCTTAGTGGAGGTCTTGAACACTGAAGCTTTCTTT
CDR3aa: CASSLVEVLNTEAFF
abundance: -
v_gene: TRBV7-2
d_gene: -
j_gene: TRBJ1-1

CDR3nt: TGTGCCAGCACCCGCGGAACTGATATAGCAAATGGCTACACCTTC
CDR3aa: CASTRGTDIANGYTF
abundance: -
v_gene: TRBV5-4
d_gene: -
j_gene: TRBJ1-2

CDR3nt: TGTGCCAGCCTAAAGACAGGCTTTAATGAAAAACTGTTTTTT
CDR3aa: CASLKTGFNEKLFF
abundance: -
v_gene: TRBV2
d_gene: -
j_gene: TRBJ1-4

CDR3nt: TGTGCCAGTAGAATCACAGGGACAGAGACCCAGTACTTC
CDR3aa: CASRITGTETQYF
abundance: -
v_gene: TRBV19
d_gene: -
j_gene: TRBJ2-5

CDR3nt: TGTGCCAGTAGTATTACGCCAGCGGGAGTGAGGTACGAGCAGTACTTC
CDR3aa: CASSITPAGVRYEQYF
abundance: once
v_gene: TRBV19
d_gene: TRBD2
j_gene: TRBJ2-7

CDR3nt: TGCAGCGGAGGGGGCACGAACACTGAAGCTTTCTTT
CDR3aa: CSGGGTNTEAFF
abundance: -
v_gene: TRBV29-1
d_gene: TRBD1
j_gene: TRBJ1-1

CDR3nt: TGTGCCAGCAGCTTATCCCGTGAATGGCACGAGCAGTACTTC
CDR3aa: CASSLSREWHEQYF
abundance: once
v_gene: TRBV11-3
d_gene: -
j_gene: TRBJ2-7

CDR3nt: TGTGCCAGCGGGGGGGATAGGGCAGGGAGGACTGAAGCTTTCTTT
CDR3aa: CASGGDRAGRTEAFF
abundance: -
v_gene: TRBV2
d_gene: -
j_gene: TRBJ1-1

CDR3nt: TGTGCCAGCAGCTTACCCTCGAGTTCACCCCTCCACTTT
CDR3aa: CASSLPSSSPLHF
abundance: -
v_gene: TRBV7-9
d_gene: -
j_gene: TRBJ1-6

CDR3nt: TGTGCTAGTGGCCCCCTGGGGAGGTCCTACGAGCAGTACTTC
CDR3aa: CASGPLGRSYEQYF
abundance: -
v_gene: TRBV12-5
d_gene: -
j_gene: TRBJ2-7

CDR3nt: TGTGCCAGCAGTTTCGGACAGACAAGTGAAGCTTTCTTT
CDR3aa: CASSFGQTSEAFF
abundance: -
v_gene: TRBV27
d_gene: -
j_gene: TRBJ1-1

CDR3nt: TGTGCCTCAAGCATCAGGGGGCATCGCGGCTACACCTTC
CDR3aa: CASSIRGHRGYTF
abundance: -
v_gene: TRBV30
d_gene: TRBD1
j_gene: TRBJ1-2

CDR3nt: TGTGCCAGTAGTATAGGGCTAGCGCAGTACCAAGAGACCCAGTACTTC
CDR3aa: CASSIGLAQYQETQYF
abundance: -
v_gene: TRBV19
d_gene: -
j_gene: TRBJ2-5

CDR3nt: TGTGCCAGCAGCGTTTTCAGGGAGGGAGATACGCAGTATTTT
CDR3aa: CASSVFREGDTQYF
abundance: -
v_gene: TRBV9
d_gene: TRBD2
j_gene: TRBJ2-3

CDR3nt: TGCGCCAGCAGCCATGACCAGGGGACAGGGGCCTCACCCCTCCACTTT
CDR3aa: CASSHDQGTGASPLHF
abundance: -
v_gene: TRBV4-3
d_gene: TRBD1
j_gene: TRBJ1-6

CDR3nt: TGTGCCAGCAGTTACGTTACAGGAAAAATGAACACTGAAGCTTTCTTT
CDR3aa: CASSYVTGKMNTEAFF
abundance: few
v_gene: TRBV6-2/TRBV6-3
d_gene: -
j_gene: TRBJ1-1

CDR3nt: TGCGCCAGCAGCTTTATCCCCCCGACGGGGGGCTACACCTTC
CDR3aa: CASSFIPPTGGYTF
abundance: once
v_gene: TRBV5-1
d_gene: -
j_gene: TRBJ1-2

CDR3nt: TGTGCCAGCAGTGACAGGGCGAACACCATATATTTT
CDR3aa: CASSDRANTIYF
abundance: -
v_gene: TRBV2
d_gene: -
j_gene: TRBJ1-3

CDR3nt: TGCGCCAGCAGCCCGGGACAGACCTACGAGCAGTACTTC
CDR3aa: CASSPGQTYEQYF
abundance: -
v_gene: TRBV5-1
d_gene: TRBD1
j_gene: TRBJ2-7

CDR3nt: TGTGCCAGCAGTCCGGACATACAGAGATATGGCTACACCTTC
CDR3aa: CASSPDIQRYGYTF
abundance: -
v_gene: TRBV6-5
d_gene: -
j_gene: TRBJ1-2

CDR3nt: TGTGCCAGCAGCTTCGTCGGGAGTCAGCCCCAGCATTTT
CDR3aa: CASSFVGSQPQHF
abundance: once
v_gene: TRBV7-8
d_gene: -
j_gene: TRBJ1-5

CDR3nt: TGTGCCAGCAGTCGGAGTCAGGGTGCTTATGGCTACACCTTC
CDR3aa: CASSRSQGAYGYTF
abundance: -
v_gene: TRBV6-5
d_gene: -
j_gene: TRBJ1-2

CDR3nt: TGTGCCAGCAGCCAATTCAGACAGACCGATACGCAGTATTTT
CDR3aa: CASSQFRQTDTQYF
abundance: -
v_gene: TRBV3-1/TRBV3-2
d_gene: -
j_gene: TRBJ2-3

CDR3nt: TGTGCCAGCAGCTTGGTCCGGGGTTACAATGAGCAGTTCTTC
CDR3aa: CASSLVRGYNEQFF
abundance: few
v_gene: TRBV5-6
d_gene: -
j_gene: TRBJ2-1